The next 14 T cell receptor beta chains were all read from a single sample in a study of blood T cell repertoires in COVID-19. Method: immunoSEQ multiplex PCR; TCRdb's copy keeps in-frame clones and lacks some. Of hundreds of thousands of clones in the sample, roughly nine tenths were seen once. Sequencing input: peripheral blood. The origin of the receptors is a woman aged 45-59 years with COVID-19, enrolled during active disease.

This sequence joins TRBV5-4 and TRBJ2-7, with 7 bases fitting TRBD1. The trim removed 0 bases at V and 6 bases at J, leaving 6 bases unmatched. The CDR3 runs 14 residues. Germline V gives CDR1 SGHNT, CDR2 YYREEE (reference sequence). In DNA, the CDR3 is TGTGCCAGCAGCTTGGGACAGGGCTTGGGCGAGCAGTACTTC. The encoded protein is CASSLGQGLGEQYF. The complete variable domain, with remaining parts taken from reference TRBV5-4 and TRBJ2-7, reads ETGVTQSPTHLIKTRGQQVTLRCSSQSGHNTVSWYQQALGQGPQFIFQYYREEENGRGNFPPRFSGLQFPNYSSELNVNALELDDSALYLCASSLGQGLGEQYFGPGTRLTVT.

The chain links TRBV5-4 to TRBJ2-1; TRBD1 is a possible D gene (6 bases). The V end lost 3 bases, the J end lost 7 bases, and 11 bases lay between the germline ends. The germline V gene has CDR1 SGHNT and CDR2 YYREEE (reference sequence). This CDR3 has 13 amino acids. CDR3 sequence (DNA): TGTGCCAGCAGCTCGCAGGGGAGAAATGAGCAGTTCTTC. Its protein product is CASSSQGRNEQFF.

The V gene is TRBV6-4, the J gene TRBJ2-3; 8 bases map to TRBD2. CDR3 length equals 15 residues. The germline V gene has CDR1 MRHNA and CDR2 SNTAGT. The ends lost 9 bases at V and 6 bases at J; junction bases unmatched: 14. The CDR3 DNA reads as TGTGCCAGAACCGGGACTAGTGCGTTATTGGATACGCAGTATTTT. Protein: CARTGTSALLDTQYF.

This rearrangement joins TRBV28 to TRBJ1-1; a weak D match, TRBD1 (5 bases). Germline V gene lookup returns CDR1 MDHEN and CDR2 SYDVKM. This CDR3 is 12 amino acids long. Trimming pared 2 bases from V and 10 bases from J, leaving 11 bases between. This chain's CDR3 is CASSLTGGVAFF. The CDR3 nucleotides are TGTGCCAGCAGTTTAACCGGGGGGGTAGCTTTCTTT.

This clone has just one count. Other nucleotide sequences in the sample specify the same CDR3. V is TRBV5-1 and J is TRBJ2-7; no definite D call. This CDR3 is 14 amino acids long. From germline, CDR1 is SGHRS and CDR2 YFSETQ. V dropped 0 bases and J dropped 0 bases, with 7 bases sitting between them. The CDR3 nucleotides are TGCGCCAGCAGCTTGGGGCAGTCCTCCTACGAGCAGTACTTC. It is translated as CASSLGQSSYEQYF.

The chain combines TRBV5-4 with TRBJ1-1; D is possibly TRBD1 (6 bases). The CDR3 runs 14 residues. Trimming stripped 3 bases from V and 7 bases from J, with 16 bases between. Germline assignment: CDR1 SGHNT and CDR2 YYREEE (reference sequence). This chain's CDR3 is CASSWGSQGLEAFF. The CDR3 DNA reads TGTGCCAGCAGCTGGGGTTCACAGGGCCTTGAAGCTTTCTTT. The variable domain in full, with the rest retrieved from reference TRBV5-4 and TRBJ1-1, is ETGVTQSPTHLIKTRGQQVTLRCSSQSGHNTVSWYQQALGQGPQFIFQYYREEENGRGNFPPRFSGLQFPNYSSELNVNALELDDSALYLCASSWGSQGLEAFFGQGTRLTVV.

This clone was detected a few times. The rearrangement joins TRBV5-1 to TRBJ1-5; D remains ambiguous. V lost 2 bases to trimming and J lost 3 bases, with 9 bases between them. CDR1 is SGHRS and CDR2 is YFSETQ in the germline V gene. The CDR3 has 14 amino acids. CDR3 loop: CASSFTRFNQPQHF. As DNA, the CDR3 is TGCGCCAGCAGCTTTACGAGATTCAATCAGCCCCAGCATTTT.

The chain employs TRBV5-1 and TRBJ2-7, with 7 bases lining up with TRBD1. Trimming removed 4 bases from V and 3 bases from J; junction bases left unmatched: 10. The CDR3 is 15 amino acids. The germline V gene encodes CDR1 SGHRS and CDR2 YFSETQ. CDR3 amino acids: CASSELTGFLYEQYF. CDR3 nucleotides: TGCGCCAGCAGCGAACTGACAGGGTTTCTCTACGAGCAGTACTTC.

In its sample, this clone was seen once. V gene TRBV2 combines with J gene TRBJ2-7, with TRBD2 matching 7 bases. With V trimmed by 8 bases and J by 5 bases, 9 bases remained unmatched. Germline-derived CDR1 and CDR2 are SNHLY and FYNNEI. This CDR3 is built from 13 residues. The CDR3 sequence: CASARGVDNEQYF. The CDR3 nucleotides read TGTGCCAGCGCCCGGGGGGTAGACAACGAGCAGTACTTC.

This chain connects TRBV5-1 to TRBJ2-7; D might be TRBD2 (5 bases). CDR1 and CDR2 from the germline V gene are SGHRS and YFSETQ. Trimming took off 5 bases at V and 2 bases at J, with 14 bases between the two ends. The CDR3 runs to 14 residues. Written as DNA, the CDR3 is TGCGCCAGCAGACCTGGACTCGACCCCTACGAGCAGTACTTC. This gives the protein CASRPGLDPYEQYF.

The chain has TRBV5-6 and TRBJ1-3, with 10 bases matching TRBD1. The CDR3 is 15 amino acids. Germline values: CDR1 SGHDT, CDR2 YYEEEE. Trimming at V came to 3 bases and at J to 8 bases, leaving 8 bases not matched to a gene. Written as DNA, the CDR3 is TGTGCCAGCAGCTCGACCGGACAGGGGGTATACACCATATATTTT. This sequence encodes CASSSTGQGVYTIYF. Full variable domain (missing parts from reference TRBV5-6 and TRBJ1-3): DAGVTQSPTHLIKTRGQQVTLRCSPKSGHDTVSWYQQALGQGPQFIFQYYEEEERQRGNFPDRFSGHQFPNYSSELNVNALLLGDSALYLCASSSTGQGVYTIYFGEGSWLTVV.

This clone was picked up one time. The chain has TRBV11-2 and TRBJ2-3; D remains unclear. The CDR3 is made up of 14 amino acids. Germline V gene lookup returns CDR1 SGHAT and CDR2 FQNNGV. V was pared by 2 bases and J by 1 base, with 7 bases between. The CDR3 bases are TGTGCCAGCAGCTTACGGGTGGGCACAGATACGCAGTATTTT. The encoded protein is CASSLRVGTDTQYF.

The rearrangement joins TRBV2 to TRBJ2-5; D may be TRBD2 (7 bases). V was clipped by 5 bases and J by 4 bases, with 14 bases between them. This CDR3 has 14 residues. Germline assignment: CDR1 SNHLY and CDR2 FYNNEI. The CDR3 spells CASSPRGGGETQYF. Written as DNA, the CDR3 is TGTGCCAGCAGTCCCCGGGGAGGGGGAGAGACCCAGTACTTC.

The chain couples TRBV28 to TRBJ1-2; possible D gene TRBD1, 6 bases. The length of the CDR3 is 15 residues. Germline CDR1 MDHEN, CDR2 SYDVKM. Trimming cost V 5 bases and J 6 bases, with 19 bases left between them. In DNA form, the CDR3 reads TGTGCCAGCAGTCCCCCAGGGGCCCCGGATAATGGCTACACCTTC. This translates into CASSPPGAPDNGYTF.